This passage covers 3 T cell receptor beta chains from one sample sequenced in a study of control samples from healthy donors and cancer patients. TCRdb's copy holds only in-frame clones and misses some; the assay was immunoSEQ multiplex PCR. The data contain 100,000 or so clones, roughly nine tenths of them singletons. Sequenced: blood. The receptor set was obtained from a woman aged 30 to 39 in good health.

The V call is TRBV5-1, the J call TRBJ2-7, with TRBD1 matching over 11 bases. This CDR3 has 15 residues. CDR1 and CDR2 from the germline V gene are SGHRS and YFSETQ. V lost 3 bases, J lost 3 bases, and 5 bases stayed unmatched. CDR3 sequence reads: CASSYPGQGVYEQYF. CDR3 DNA sequence: TGCGCCAGCAGCTATCCGGGACAGGGGGTCTACGAGCAGTACTTC. Variable domain in full (rest from reference TRBV5-1 and TRBJ2-7): KAGVTQTPRYLIKTRGQQVTLSCSPISGHRSVSWYQQTPGQGLQFLFEYFSETQRNKGNFPGRFSGRQFSNSRSEMNVSTLELGDSALYLCASSYPGQGVYEQYFGPGTRLTVT.

This sequence joins TRBV29-1 and TRBJ1-3; D ambiguous. The CDR3 is 14 amino acids. CDR1 is SQVTM, CDR2 ANQGSEA, per germline. The ends were cut back, 5 bases at V and 0 bases at J, with 11 bases in the middle. In nucleotides, the CDR3 is TGCAGCGTTTCTGGCCCAAGCTCTGGAAACACCATATATTTT. Translation gives CSVSGPSSGNTIYF.

V and J are TRBV27 and TRBJ1-5; a possible D gene is TRBD1 (6 bases). Between the trimmed V and J ends, which lost 5 bases and 5 bases, there was a span of 16 bases. The CDR3 runs 15 residues. The germline V gene has CDR1 MNHEY and CDR2 SMNVEV (reference sequence). CDR3 sequence reads: CASSNAQGLHQPQHF. Here the CDR3 DNA reads TGTGCCAGCAGTAACGCCCAGGGGTTGCATCAGCCCCAGCATTTT.